The 26 T cell receptor beta chains listed next were all sequenced from one sample in a study of Graves' ophthalmopathy and Graves' hyperthyroidism. Amplified TCR beta CDR3 regions were obtained using RNA transcripts as template. HTBI-primed first-round RT-PCR preceded second-round multiplex PCR. TCRdb itself ran the multiplex PCR reads through MiXCR, one entry per CDR3 protein. The data contain around 600,000 distinct CDR3 sequences, 35% to 45% of them singletons. The sample was peripheral blood. The receptors shown here come from an adult man with Graves' ophthalmopathy.

The genes are TRBV25-1 and TRBJ2-7; tentatively, D is TRBD2 (10 bases). Germline V gives CDR1 MGHDK, CDR2 SYGVNS. Trimming shortened V by 8 bases and J by 4 bases, and 33 bases separated the two germline ends. The CDR3 runs 19 residues. CDR3 amino acids: CASVSGTGIRGTSAYEQYF. The CDR3 bases are TGTGCCAGCGTCTCCGGGACAGGGATACGCGGGACTAGCGCTTACGAGCAGTACTTC.

The chain links TRBV7-2 to TRBJ2-5, with D tentatively TRBD1 or TRBD2 (5 bases each). The CDR3 covers 14 residues. From germline, CDR1 is SGHTA and CDR2 FQGNSA. V gave up 6 bases and J gave up 1 base, with 12 bases separating them. The CDR3 spells CASSYPGPQETQYF. In DNA, the CDR3 is TGTGCCAGCAGTTACCCGGGGCCCCAAGAGACCCAGTACTTC.

This clonotype has ten or more counts. This chain uses TRBV10-3 with TRBJ1-1; D not certain. V shed 3 bases and J shed 5 bases, with 7 bases lying between them. This CDR3 has 12 amino acids. Germline V gene lookup returns CDR1 ENHRY and CDR2 SYGVKD. The CDR3 loop is CAISERGTEAFF. The CDR3 DNA reads as TGTGCCATCAGTGAACGAGGTACTGAAGCTTTCTTT.

The V call is TRBV29-1, the J call TRBJ1-2; possible D gene TRBD1, 5 bases. Germline V gene data show CDR1 as SQVTM and CDR2 as ANQGSEA. Deletions cut 8 bases from V and 4 bases from J, with 14 bases between. The length of the CDR3 is 12 residues. The CDR3 sequence is CSLAGTVYGYTF. The CDR3 coding sequence is TGCAGCTTGGCCGGGACCGTCTATGGCTACACCTTC.

The rearrangement uses TRBV7-8 and TRBJ1-2, with TRBD1 matching over 8 bases. V lost 4 bases and J lost 7; bases outside the gene matches: 17. From germline, CDR1 is SGHVS and CDR2 FQNEAQ. This CDR3 comprises 17 residues. The CDR3 DNA sequence: TGTGCCAGCAGCTGGGGGACAGGACCACAAAGAGAAGGTGGCTACACCTTC. Protein product: CASSWGTGPQREGGYTF. Full variable domain (missing parts from reference TRBV7-8 and TRBJ1-2): GAGVSQSPRYKVAKRGQDVALRCDPISGHVSLFWYQQALGQGPEFLTYFQNEAQLDKSGLPSDRFFAERPEGSVSTLKIQRTQQEDSAVYLCASSWGTGPQREGGYTFGSGTRLTVV.

This clonotype was seen a few times. V and J are TRBV4-1 and TRBJ2-7, with TRBD2 matching 11 bases. The CDR3 length is 15 residues. V lost 2 bases and J lost 5; bases outside the gene matches: 5. Per the germline V gene, CDR1 is MGHRA and CDR2 is YSYEKL. The CDR3 loop reads CASSQHGTSGDEQYF. CDR3 coding DNA: TGCGCCAGCAGCCAACACGGGACTAGCGGCGACGAGCAGTACTTC.

In regard to this clonotype: A much larger clone lies one base from this, so it may be a read error. J is TRBJ2-2 and V is TRBV24-1, with 14 bases that match TRBD2. V gave up 8 bases and J gave up 6 bases; unmatched junction bases: 7. This CDR3 spans 16 amino acids. CDR1 is KGHDR, CDR2 SFDVKD, per germline. The CDR3 coding sequence is TGTGCCACCAACACAACGGGACTAGCGGGAGCCGGGGAGCTGTTTTTT. Its protein product is CATNTTGLAGAGELFF.

This clonotype was seen ten or more times. The V call is TRBV19, the J call TRBJ1-1; 12 positions match TRBD1. Trimming cost V 5 bases and J 5 bases; bases outside gene matches: 6. The germline V gene has CDR1 LNHDA and CDR2 SQIVND (reference sequence). This CDR3 has 15 residues. This chain's CDR3 is CASSARDRGQTEAFF. The CDR3 DNA follows: TGTGCCAGTAGTGCCCGGGACAGGGGGCAAACTGAAGCTTTCTTT.

On this clonotype: A much larger clone differs by one base, so this may be a read error. The chain combines TRBV10-3 with TRBJ1-2; D is possibly TRBD1 (5 bases). Germline values: CDR1 ENHRY, CDR2 SYGVKD. The CDR3 has 14 residues. Between the trimmed V and J ends, which lost 5 bases and 4 bases, there was a span of 14 bases. CDR3 DNA: TGTGCCATCAGTTACACGCCGGGGACCTATGGCTACACCTTC. The encoded protein is CAISYTPGTYGYTF.

In regard to this clonotype: The CDR3 does not close with the conserved phenylalanine or tryptophan, likely indicating a read error. This chain uses TRBV7-2 with TRBJ1-6; D possibly corresponds to TRBD1 (6 bases). The CDR3 is made up of 13 amino acids. V lost 5 bases to trimming and J lost 7 bases, with 9 bases between them. From germline, CDR1 is SGHTA and CDR2 FQGNSA. CDR3 region: CASSLDRNSPLHL. The DNA for the CDR3 is TGTGCCAGCAGCCTGGACAGAAATTCACCCCTCCACTTA.

The gene calls are TRBV9 and TRBJ1-6; D is uncertain. Germline V gives CDR1 SGDLS, CDR2 YYNGEE. The germline V and J ends were trimmed by 4 bases and 9 bases, with 8 bases remaining between them. The CDR3 has 12 residues. CDR3 nucleotides: TGTGCCAGCAGCTGGGCGGGTTCACCCCTCCACTTT. This translates into CASSWAGSPLHF.

This clonotype showed up many times. The chain recombines TRBV20-1 with TRBJ1-2; 9 bases are shared with TRBD1. The germline CDR1 and CDR2 sequences are DFQATT and SNEGSKA (reference sequence). J lost 6 bases, V lost 3 bases, and 11 bases had no gene match. This CDR3 spans 15 amino acids. CDR3 sequence (DNA): TGCAGTGCTAGGGGGACAGGGTCAAAGGGGAATGGCTACACCTTC. Its protein is CSARGTGSKGNGYTF.

This clonotype was counted at least ten times. The chain recombines TRBV7-2 with TRBJ1-2; no definite D call. Germline V CDR1 and CDR2: SGHTA, FQGNSA. The CDR3 has 14 amino acids. Trimming removed 0 bases from V and 1 base from J, with 6 bases in between. This CDR3 is CASSLAAFNYGYTF. The DNA of the CDR3 is TGTGCCAGCAGCTTAGCGGCTTTTAACTATGGCTACACCTTC.

About this clonotype: At one end, the junction sequence differs from germline, possibly due to a read error. This rearrangement joins TRBV25-1 to TRBJ2-6; the match to TRBD1 covers 8 bases. CDR1 is MGHDK, CDR2 SYGVNS, per germline. CDR3 size: 17 residues. CDR3 protein: CAGSLGDRGSGANVLTF. The CDR3 coding sequence is TGTGCCGGCAGCTTAGGCGACAGGGGCTCCGGGGCCAACGTCCTGACTTTC. The variable domain in full, completed from reference TRBV25-1 and TRBJ2-6, reads EADIYQTPRYLVIGTGKKITLECSQTMGHDKMYWYQQDPGMELHLIHYSYGVNSTEKGDLSSESTVSRIRTEHFPLTLESARPSHTSQYLCAGSLGDRGSGANVLTFGAGSRLTVL.

This chain links TRBV20-1 with TRBJ1-4; maybe TRBD1 (5 bases). The V end was cut by 3 bases, the J end by 7 bases, with 12 bases between. CDR1 is DFQATT and CDR2 is SNEGSKA in the germline V gene (reference sequence). CDR3 length equals 13 residues. The CDR3 loop is CSARPGTGEKLFF. The CDR3 region has the DNA TGCAGTGCTAGGCCCGGGACGGGTGAAAAACTGTTTTTT.

This sequence joins TRBV12-3 or TRBV12-4 and TRBJ1-2; 10 bases agree with TRBD1. This CDR3 region has 15 residues. Trimming took 8 bases from V and 5 from J; bases not matched to a gene: 11. For the CDR3, the DNA is TGTGCCAGCGCCGCGACAGGGGGCTCGGAGTATGGCTACACCTTC. This translates into CASAATGGSEYGYTF.

The sample holds a few counts of this clonotype. This rearrangement joins TRBV20-1 to TRBJ2-7; a possible D gene is TRBD1 (6 bases). Germline V gene lookup returns CDR1 DFQATT and CDR2 SNEGSKA (reference sequence). V lost 6 bases and J lost 6, with 15 bases in between. The CDR3 has 12 amino acids. CDR3 DNA: TGCAGTGCCCAATCACAGGGTAGCGAGCAGTACTTC. The encoded protein is CSAQSQGSEQYF.

The chain couples TRBV7-9 to TRBJ1-5, with a tentative D call TRBD1 (6 bases). CDR1 is SEHNR, CDR2 FQNEAQ, per germline (reference sequence). CDR3 length equals 17 residues. V was trimmed by 5 bases and J by 0 bases, leaving 17 bases between them. DNA for the CDR3: TGTGCCAGCAGCGGGGTAACAGGGATTTATAGCAATCAGCCCCAGCATTTT. Amino acids: CASSGVTGIYSNQPQHF.

This clonotype has just one count. The DNA of the CDR3 is TGTGCCAGCAGTCGTCCCGGGACTAGCGGTGAAGAGACCCAGTACTTC. It encodes CASSRPGTSGEETQYF. V gene TRBV2 combines with J gene TRBJ2-5; 11 positions match TRBD2. J gave up 3 bases and V 5 bases, and 8 bases lay outside the gene matches. The CDR3 covers 16 residues. CDR1 is SNHLY, CDR2 FYNNEI, per germline.

This clonotype was recorded many times. The chain joins TRBV7-9 to TRBJ2-7; possible D gene TRBD2, 5 bases. There are 15 residues in the CDR3. CDR1 is SEHNR, CDR2 FQNEAQ, per germline (reference sequence). The ends were cut back, 7 bases at V and 3 bases at J, with 19 bases in the middle. This CDR3 reads CASKAWTPENYEQYF. The CDR3 DNA reads TGTGCCAGCAAGGCTTGGACTCCCGAAAACTACGAGCAGTACTTC.

CDR3 nucleotide sequence: TGCAGTGCTAGAATACAGGACTACGAGCAGTACTTC. Protein: CSARIQDYEQYF. The rearrangement joins TRBV20-1 to TRBJ2-7, with D possibly TRBD1 on 5 matching bases. Germline loops: CDR1 DFQATT, CDR2 SNEGSKA (reference sequence). This CDR3 spans 12 amino acids. Trimming pared 2 bases from V and 3 bases from J, leaving 8 bases between.

Turning to this clonotype: Being one base from a much bigger clone, this may be a read error. V and J are TRBV7-2 and TRBJ2-7; 9 nucleotides match TRBD1. CDR3 length: 14 residues. CDR1 is SGHTA and CDR2 is FQGNSA in the germline V gene. The CDR3 nucleotides are TGTTCCAGCAGCTTCGACAGGGGGGACTACGAGCAGTACTTC. Protein sequence: CSSSFDRGDYEQYF.

The genes are TRBV12-3 or TRBV12-4 and TRBJ2-6; the D is unclear. This CDR3 comprises 15 residues. V shed 6 bases and J shed 0 bases, with 9 bases lying between them. The CDR3 loop reads CASRARPSGANVLTF. In DNA, the CDR3 is TGTGCCAGCAGGGCCCGGCCCTCTGGGGCCAACGTCCTGACTTTC.

This clonotype has a count of ten or more. The chain employs TRBV5-1 and TRBJ1-5, with D unclear. Germline values: CDR1 SGHRS, CDR2 YFSETQ. This CDR3 comprises 13 residues. V was trimmed by 3 bases and J by 9 bases, leaving 13 bases between them. In DNA form, the CDR3 reads TGCGCCAGCAGCTGGGAGGGCCCTTGGCCCCAGCATTTT. As protein: CASSWEGPWPQHF.

The rearrangement uses TRBV11-2 and TRBJ2-7; no reliable D call. From germline, CDR1 is SGHAT and CDR2 FQNNGV. CDR3 size: 13 residues. The V end was cut by 6 bases, the J end by 3 bases, with 12 bases between. CDR3 region: CASSSPRSYEQYF. The CDR3 bases are TGTGCCAGCAGTTCGCCCCGAAGCTACGAGCAGTACTTC. Drawing the rest from reference TRBV11-2 and TRBJ2-7, the complete variable domain is EAGVAQSPRYKIIEKRQSVAFWCNPISGHATLYWYQQILGQGPKLLIQFQNNGVVDDSQLPKDRFSAERLKGVDSTLKIQPAKLEDSAVYLCASSSPRSYEQYFGPGTRLTVT.

This sequence joins TRBV6-6 and TRBJ1-6; D not resolved. From germline, CDR1 is MNHNY and CDR2 SVGAGI (reference sequence). There are 15 residues in the CDR3. Trimming took 5 bases from V and 13 from J, leaving 21 bases between them. Here the CDR3 DNA reads TGTGCCAGCAGTGAGGACGAGGAGGGCAATCAGCCCCTCCACTTT. Residues: CASSEDEEGNQPLHF.